This T cell receptor beta chain is from a study of memory CD4+ T cells and cytomegalovirus serostatus. The sort gate was single viable CD3+CD4+CD8-CD45RO+ cells for memory CD4+ T cells. Serum IgG to CMV pp150, pp28, p38 and p52 defined serostatus. Overall study results and limits: CD4+ memory repertoires contained about two fifths of the roughly 160 reported CMV TCRbeta sequences.

The data were produced by immunoSEQ multiplex PCR, yet TCRdb's version contains in-frame clones alone and is incomplete. The sample records 45,000 to 60,000 clones, about 74% being singletons. Germline values: CDR1 MRHNA, CDR2 SNTAGT. V was pared by 6 bases and J by 6 bases, with 14 bases between. This CDR3 has 14 amino acids. Details on this clone: Its specificity is unknown.

The receptor comes from an adult in good health and CMV-seropositive. Sequencing used memory CD4+ T cells from blood. The genes are TRBV6-4 and TRBJ2-2; D might be TRBD1 (6 bases). CDR3 bases: TGTGCCAGCAGAACCTGGAACAGGGCCGGGGAGCTGTTTTTT. As protein: CASRTWNRAGELFF.